Each of the 5 T cell receptor beta chains below was sequenced from the same sample in a study of T cell responses to AZD1222 COVID-19 vaccine (dated by TCRdb to 2020 to 2023). The time point label on this specimen signifies: baseline before first vaccination. The library came from the immunoSEQ multiplex PCR assay. In its TCRdb copy, this immuneACCESS table keeps in-frame sequences only and misses some clones. Where compared with another copy, unresolved V genes explain less than half of these, and the others have no known cause. The sample table contains some 140,000 clones; only one count was recorded for over 85% of them. The top ten hold roughly 2% of the sample. The material sequenced was peripheral blood, taken on day 0 of AZD1222 vaccination. The receptors stem from an adult in good health.

This rearrangement joins TRBV6-5 to TRBJ1-1; 7 bases align to TRBD1. V lost 6 bases, J lost 1 base, and 2 bases stayed unmatched. The length of the CDR3 is 13 residues. CDR1 and CDR2 (germline): MNHEY, SVGAGI. The CDR3 is CASRDRSNTEAFF. CDR3 nucleotides: TGTGCCAGCAGGGACAGGTCGAACACTGAAGCTTTCTTT.

The J gene is TRBJ2-2, the V gene TRBV6-5; D is unresolved. CDR1 and CDR2 (germline): MNHEY, SVGAGI. Trimming pared 5 bases from V and 0 bases from J, leaving 10 bases between. This CDR3 is built from 15 residues. CDR3 sequence reads: CASSRAATNTGELFF. The CDR3 DNA follows: TGTGCCAGCAGTAGGGCAGCTACGAACACCGGGGAGCTGTTTTTT.

V is TRBV4-2 and J is TRBJ2-1, with D unresolved. The germline V gene has CDR1 LGHNA and CDR2 YNFKEQ. This CDR3 region has 17 residues. Trimming took 1 base from V and 4 from J, leaving 17 bases between them. CDR3 sequence: CASSQVATTPIYNEQFF. The CDR3 region has the DNA TGTGCCAGCAGCCAAGTAGCCACTACCCCCATATACAATGAGCAGTTCTTC.

The chain uses TRBV19 and TRBJ1-4, with 7 positions matching TRBD1. The CDR3 is 13 amino acids. V dropped 5 bases and J dropped 8; count of bases not matched to a gene: 5. CDR1 is LNHDA, CDR2 SQIVND, per germline (reference sequence). The CDR3 nucleotides read TGTGCCAGTAGTGACAGGGTCGAAGAAAAACTGTTTTTT. Its protein is CASSDRVEEKLFF.

V and J are TRBV4-2 and TRBJ2-7; D is uncertain. CDR1 is LGHNA and CDR2 is YNFKEQ in the germline V gene. There are 15 residues in the CDR3. The V gene lost 0 bases and the J gene lost 2 bases, with 11 bases spanning the gap. The CDR3 is CASSQERRTTYEQYF. DNA of the CDR3: TGTGCCAGCAGCCAAGAGAGGCGCACGACCTACGAGCAGTACTTC.